The 20 T cell receptor beta chains below come from one sample, sequenced in a study of Graves' ophthalmopathy and Graves' hyperthyroidism. Scientists amplified the TCR beta CDR3 regions from RNA transcripts. The authors performed first-round RT-PCR with HTBI primers and then a second-round multiplex PCR. MiXCR, run by TCRdb on the multiplex PCR reads, gives a single entry per CDR3 protein. The sample includes about 500,000 distinct CDR3 sequences, 13% to 15% seen only once; the top ten take approximately 9.8%. Sequenced material: blood. The receptors derive from a woman in her 30s with Graves' ophthalmopathy.

This clonotype came up many times. The chain carries TRBV3-1 and TRBJ1-1; possibly TRBD1 for D (5 bases). CDR1 and CDR2 (germline): LGHDT, YNNKEL (reference sequence). With 8 bases removed from V and 3 bases from J, the gap between germline ends came to 13 bases. The CDR3 covers 13 residues. CDR3 in amino acids: CASGPVGDTEAFF. The CDR3 nucleotides are TGTGCCAGCGGCCCGGTAGGGGACACTGAAGCTTTCTTT.

This clonotype was counted at least ten times. The rearrangement joins TRBV10-3 to TRBJ1-5; TRBD1 matches 7 bases. Germline V CDR1 and CDR2: ENHRY, SYGVKD. This CDR3 is 15 amino acids long. With 10 bases clipped from V and 3 bases from J, the junction kept 12 bases outside the gene matches. The CDR3 DNA sequence: TGTGCCACCAGGGTATTGGGACAGATCAATCAGCCCCAGCATTTT. Protein: CATRVLGQINQPQHF.

In this sample, this clonotype turned up many times. The CDR3 protein is CASSLAGAVGYGEQYF. The CDR3 DNA is TGTGCCAGCAGCCTAGCGGGAGCGGTAGGGTATGGCGAGCAGTACTTC. The J gene is TRBJ2-7, the V gene TRBV5-6; TRBD2 agrees at 10 bases. CDR1 is SGHDT and CDR2 is YYEEEE in the germline V gene. The CDR3 sequence is 16 residues long. With 4 bases clipped from V and 6 bases from J, the junction kept 13 bases outside the gene matches. The full variable domain, completed using reference TRBV5-6 and TRBJ2-7, is DAGVTQSPTHLIKTRGQQVTLRCSPKSGHDTVSWYQQALGQGPQFIFQYYEEEERQRGNFPDRFSGHQFPNYSSELNVNALLLGDSALYLCASSLAGAVGYGEQYFGPGTRLTVT.

This clonotype was recorded many times. CDR3 sequence: CASSLLGDSNYGYTF. Written as DNA, the CDR3 is TGTGCCAGCAGTTTGTTAGGGGATTCGAACTATGGCTACACCTTC. J is TRBJ1-2 and V is TRBV27; possibly TRBD1 for D (5 bases). Looked up from germline, CDR1 is MNHEY and CDR2 is SMNVEV (reference sequence). Between the trimmed V and J ends, which lost 3 bases and 2 bases, there was a span of 13 bases. This CDR3 spans 15 amino acids.

This clonotype was detected ten times or more. The chain has TRBV6-2 or TRBV6-3 and TRBJ1-2; D is perhaps TRBD1 (6 bases). The germline V and J ends were trimmed by 2 bases and 4 bases, with 26 bases remaining between them. The CDR3 length is 19 residues. The V gene's germline CDR1 is MNHEY and CDR2 SVGEGT. CDR3 residues: CASSYTGKVVGFSFYGYTF. The CDR3 DNA reads TGTGCCAGCAGTTACACAGGGAAAGTTGTCGGGTTTTCCTTCTATGGCTACACCTTC.

This clonotype was picked up many times. V and J are TRBV2 and TRBJ1-2; TRBD1 might be the D (5 bases). Germline V gives CDR1 SNHLY, CDR2 FYNNEI. V lost 6 bases, J lost 0 bases, and 11 bases lay in between. The CDR3 is 14 residues long. This chain's CDR3 is CASSAQGTNYGYTF. CDR3 nucleotide sequence: TGTGCCAGCAGCGCCCAGGGAACTAACTATGGCTACACCTTC.

This clonotype was detected many times. V usage is TRBV12-3 or TRBV12-4 and J usage is TRBJ1-5; no firm D call. V lost 6 bases and J lost 6, with 18 bases in between. This CDR3 spans 15 amino acids. The CDR3 protein is CASSPPSGWGQPQHF. CDR3 nucleotide sequence: TGTGCCAGCAGCCCGCCCTCCGGTTGGGGTCAGCCCCAGCATTTT.

This clonotype was seen at least ten times. This chain links TRBV5-1 with TRBJ2-7; 13 nucleotides align to TRBD2. The CDR3 covers 20 residues. Germline V gene sequence: CDR1 SGHRS, CDR2 YFSETQ. V was pared by 3 bases and J by 4 bases, with 19 bases of the junction left unmatched. The CDR3 region is CASSWTSGGSAGVILYEQYF. DNA for the CDR3: TGCGCCAGCAGCTGGACTAGCGGGGGTTCTGCCGGTGTTATCTTGTACGAGCAGTACTTC. Full variable domain (rest looked up from reference TRBV5-1 and TRBJ2-7): KAGVTQTPRYLIKTRGQQVTLSCSPISGHRSVSWYQQTPGQGLQFLFEYFSETQRNKGNFPGRFSGRQFSNSRSEMNVSTLELGDSALYLCASSWTSGGSAGVILYEQYFGPGTRLTVT.

In this sample, this clonotype turned up many times. V and J are TRBV4-1 and TRBJ2-5, with D hard to call. The CDR3 totals 16 residues. The V end lost 1 base, the J end lost 2 bases, and 14 bases lay between the germline ends. CDR1 and CDR2 (germline): MGHRA, YSYEKL. CDR3 loop: CASSQGVLGPQETQYF. The DNA for the CDR3 is TGCGCCAGCAGCCAAGGGGTCCTCGGGCCACAAGAGACCCAGTACTTC.

This clonotype showed up many times. The V and J genes are TRBV28 and TRBJ2-7; 10 bases line up with TRBD2. The germline CDR1 and CDR2 sequences are MDHEN and SYDVKM. V trimming: 2 bases; J trimming: 5 bases; junction bases outside the gene matches: 6. The CDR3 spans 15 residues. CDR3 nucleotides: TGTGCCAGCAGTTTAAACCCTAGCGGGAGAAACGAGCAGTACTTC. It is translated as CASSLNPSGRNEQYF.

This clonotype came up many times. This chain joins TRBV2 and TRBJ2-7; D is uncertain. The CDR3 spans 14 residues. V lost 6 bases to trimming and J lost 0 bases, with 12 bases between them. Germline lookup yields CDR1 SNHLY and CDR2 FYNNEI. The CDR3 here is CASRAQRSSYEQYF. CDR3 bases: TGTGCCAGCAGAGCACAGAGAAGCTCCTACGAGCAGTACTTC. Full variable domain (outside the CDR3, taken from reference TRBV2 and TRBJ2-7): EPEVTQTPSHQVTQMGQEVILRCVPISNHLYFYWYRQILGQKVEFLVSFYNNEISEKSEIFDDQFSVERPDGSNFTLKIRSTKLEDSAMYFCASRAQRSSYEQYFGPGTRLTVT.

To note about this clonotype: This may be a read error: a much more frequent sequence differs by one nucleotide. This CDR3 fails to terminate in the conserved phenylalanine or tryptophan, so it likely reflects a read error. The genes are TRBV10-1 and TRBJ1-5; 8 positions match TRBD1. In germline, CDR1 is WNHNN, CDR2 SYGVQD (reference sequence). The CDR3 totals 15 residues. V was pared by 0 bases and J by 7 bases, with 5 bases of the junction left unmatched. The CDR3 is CASSESGQADQPQHV. CDR3 DNA sequence: TGCGCCAGCAGTGAGTCGGGACAGGCGGACCAGCCCCAGCATGTT.

This clonotype was detected only a few times. The rearrangement links TRBV11-2 to TRBJ2-2; TRBD2 agrees at 12 bases. Germline V gene sequence: CDR1 SGHAT, CDR2 FQNNGV. This CDR3 comprises 17 residues. Losses at the gene ends were 6 bases for V and 3 bases for J; bases not matched to a gene: 8. The CDR3 DNA sequence: TGTGCCAGCAGGCCTAGACTAGCGGGGGAACACACCGGGGAGCTGTTTTTT. Its protein product is CASRPRLAGEHTGELFF.

At least ten counts were recorded for this clonotype. The CDR3 DNA sequence: TGTGCCAGTAGTATAGAGGAGACTAGGACAGCCTTCGGGCAGCCCCAGCATTTT. It specifies CASSIEETRTAFGQPQHF. V usage is TRBV19 and J usage is TRBJ1-5, with D maybe TRBD1 (6 bases). This CDR3 has 18 amino acids. Deletions cut 0 bases from V and 7 bases from J, with 22 bases between. CDR1 LNHDA and CDR2 SQIVND come from the germline V gene (reference sequence).

This clonotype has more than one count but fewer than ten. This chain joins TRBV3-1 and TRBJ2-7, with 11 positions matching TRBD1. Germline values: CDR1 LGHDT, CDR2 YNNKEL (reference sequence). With 5 bases clipped from V and 6 bases from J, the junction kept 6 bases outside the gene matches. The CDR3 runs 14 residues. The CDR3 DNA reads as TGTGCCAGCAGCGAGGACAGGGGGCGCCTCGAGCAGTACTTC. Translating it yields CASSEDRGRLEQYF.

This clonotype appeared many times. This chain connects TRBV5-1 to TRBJ1-3; TRBD1 aligns across 9 bases. CDR3 size: 15 residues. The V and J ends lost 4 bases and 4 bases, in that order; junction bases with no gene match: 6. Germline V lookup: CDR1 SGHRS, CDR2 YFSETQ. In nucleotides, the CDR3 is TGCGCCAGCAGCGACCGGACAGGGGCGGGAAACACCATATATTTT. Its protein product is CASSDRTGAGNTIYF.

Only a few counts were recorded for this clonotype. A single base separates this from a much larger clone, so it may be a read error. The rearrangement joins TRBV10-3 to TRBJ2-7, with 8 bases that match TRBD2. V was pared by 4 bases and J by 3 bases, with 5 bases of the junction left unmatched. Germline V gives CDR1 ENHRY, CDR2 SYGVKD. The CDR3 contains 14 residues. The CDR3 DNA is TGTGCCATCAGTGCGGGCGGGAGGAACTACGAGCAGTACTTC. Translation gives CAISAGGRNYEQYF.

This clonotype was detected ten times or more. This rearrangement joins TRBV10-3 to TRBJ2-5, with 12 nucleotides matching TRBD2. This CDR3 is built from 14 residues. J lost 5 bases, V lost 6 bases, and 4 bases had no gene match. CDR1 is ENHRY, CDR2 SYGVKD, per germline. In DNA, the CDR3 is TGTGCCATCAGGACTAGCGGGGGTCAGGAGACCCAGTACTTC. This sequence encodes CAIRTSGGQETQYF.

The chain uses TRBV20-1 and TRBJ2-7; 9 nucleotides line up with TRBD2. Trimming removed 0 bases from V and 5 bases from J; junction bases left unmatched: 5. The CDR3 runs 14 residues. The germline gives CDR1 DFQATT, CDR2 SNEGSKA (reference sequence). Here the CDR3 reads CSARDWREGDEQYF. The CDR3 nucleotides are TGCAGTGCTAGAGATTGGCGGGAGGGAGACGAGCAGTACTTC.

This clonotype was seen many times. CDR3 nucleotide sequence: TGCAGTGCTAGAGATACAAGGGGTACTAGCAATCAGCCCCAGCATTTT. Its translation: CSARDTRGTSNQPQHF. The gene calls are TRBV20-1 and TRBJ1-5, with D possibly matching TRBD1 (5 bases). CDR3 size: 16 residues. The V gene's germline CDR1 is DFQATT and CDR2 SNEGSKA (reference sequence). V lost 0 bases, J lost 0 bases, and 12 bases lay in between.